Listed below are T cell receptor beta chains from one sample, sequenced in a study of cytomegalovirus exposure and HLA in healthy donors. The assay was immunoSEQ multiplex PCR, and TCRdb's table has in-frame clones only and misses some. The table lists some 150,000 clones, roughly 80% of them singletons. The sample taken for sequencing was PBMCs. The receptors were gathered from a female donor in good health and CMV-seronegative. Each CDR3 is given with its conserved first and last residue. The order of the fields is V gene, J gene, D gene, clone size, CDR3 protein, CDR3 DNA. The D gene is left open where the match is weak. Part of the rows lack a size; the others show once, few, many or a class for expanded clones.

TRBV10-3	TRBJ2-7	.	.	CAITPVGGPGEQYF	TGTGCCATCACCCCGGTCGGGGGGCCCGGCGAGCAGTACTTC
TRBV27	TRBJ2-3	TRBD2	.	CASSSRLAGGIGDTQYF	TGTGCCAGCAGTTCTCGACTAGCGGGGGGGATCGGAGATACGCAGTATTTT
TRBV7-2	TRBJ2-3	TRBD2	few	CASSLELRGLADTQYF	TGTGCCAGCAGCTTAGAGTTGCGGGGACTAGCAGATACGCAGTATTTT
TRBV7-9	TRBJ1-5	.	.	CASSSAGGNRNQPQHF	TGTGCCAGCAGCTCCGCGGGAGGCAACAGGAATCAGCCCCAGCATTTT
TRBV9	TRBJ2-3	TRBD2	.	CASSALAGGPEDTQYF	TGTGCCAGCAGCGCTTTAGCGGGAGGGCCTGAAGATACGCAGTATTTT
TRBV7-9	TRBJ2-7	.	.	CASSPTDYPAAYEQYF	TGTGCCAGCAGCCCAACCGACTATCCTGCCGCCTACGAGCAGTACTTC
TRBV19	TRBJ2-5	.	.	CASSSGTVTFQETQYF	TGTGCCAGTAGTAGCGGGACAGTTACTTTCCAAGAGACCCAGTACTTC
TRBV2	TRBJ1-2	.	.	CASSETRGGHPDYGYTF	TGTGCCAGCAGTGAAACGAGGGGGGGGCACCCAGACTATGGCTACACCTTC
TRBV4-1	TRBJ1-2	TRBD1	.	CASSQTPGTGKRSYTF	TGCGCCAGCAGCCAGACACCCGGGACAGGGAAGAGGAGCTACACCTTC
TRBV7-9	TRBJ2-5	.	.	CASSQELGLTQYF	TGTGCCAGCAGCCAAGAATTGGGCTTGACCCAGTACTTC
TRBV7-3	TRBJ2-3	.	.	CASSPPLRGASTDTQYF	TGTGCCAGCAGCCCGCCCCTTCGTGGGGCTAGCACAGATACGCAGTATTTT
TRBV9	TRBJ2-3	TRBD2	.	CASDSGGELTDTQYF	TGTGCCAGCGACTCGGGGGGGGAACTCACAGATACGCAGTATTTT
TRBV20-1	TRBJ1-2	.	.	CSARNREGYTF	TGCAGTGCTAGAAACAGGGAAGGCTACACCTTC
TRBV29-1	TRBJ1-2	TRBD1	.	CSASRDSYGYTF	TGCAGCGCGTCCCGGGACAGCTATGGCTACACCTTC
TRBV28	TRBJ1-5	.	.	CASSDRPLQPQHF	TGTGCCAGCAGTGACAGGCCCCTTCAGCCCCAGCATTTT
TRBV10-1	TRBJ1-1	.	few	CASSEAVNTEAFF	TGCGCCAGCAGTGAGGCAGTGAACACTGAAGCTTTCTTT
TRBV29-1	TRBJ1-3	TRBD1	.	CSVSRDRGNTIYF	TGCAGCGTAAGCCGGGACAGGGGAAACACCATATATTTT
TRBV4-2	TRBJ1-6	.	.	CASKREDDNSPLHF	TGTGCCAGCAAAAGGGAGGATGATAATTCACCCCTCCACTTT
TRBV30	TRBJ1-2	.	.	CAWSVLVGGGLTF	TGTGCCTGGAGTGTACTTGTGGGGGGAGGTCTTACCTTC
TRBV14	TRBJ1-2	.	.	CASSQVPSYGYTF	TGTGCCAGCAGCCAAGTGCCTAGCTATGGCTACACCTTC
TRBV5-6	TRBJ1-5	.	.	CASSLGSGSGNQPQHF	TGTGCCAGCAGCTTGGGATCAGGGTCCGGCAATCAGCCCCAGCATTTT
TRBV27	TRBJ1-1	.	.	CASSQGPNEAFF	TGTGCCAGCAGTCAGGGGCCGAATGAAGCTTTCTTT
TRBV6-6	TRBJ1-2	.	.	CASSRTNSYGYTF	TGTGCCAGCAGCCGGACTAATAGCTATGGCTACACCTTC
TRBV6-5	TRBJ1-3	.	.	CASSVTADSGNTIYF	TGTGCCAGCAGTGTAACAGCGGACTCTGGAAACACCATATATTTT
TRBV6-1	TRBJ2-4	TRBD1	.	CASSLQGARNIQYF	TGTGCCAGCAGTTTACAGGGGGCTAGGAACATTCAGTACTTC
TRBV19	TRBJ2-7	TRBD1	once	CASSIVGRGLYEQYF	TGTGCCAGTAGTATAGTTGGCAGGGGGCTATACGAGCAGTACTTC
TRBV25-1	TRBJ2-3	.	.	CASSRAGITDTQYF	TGTGCCAGCAGTAGGGCAGGGATTACAGATACGCAGTATTTT
TRBV6-5	TRBJ2-7	TRBD2	once	CASSYRGGGRDDEQHF	TGTGCCAGCAGTTACCGAGGGGGCGGGAGGGACGACGAGCAGCACTTC
TRBV27	TRBJ2-5	.	.	CASSLNFGVAAQYF	TGTGCCAGCAGTTTAAATTTCGGTGTCGCTGCGCAGTACTTC
TRBV19	TRBJ1-1	.	.	CASSIHRLSGNLREAFF	TGTGCCAGTAGTATACATCGTTTGTCGGGGAACCTACGGGAGGCTTTCTTT
TRBV29-1	TRBJ1-2	TRBD1	.	CSVEGPQGAKGYGYTF	TGCAGCGTTGAAGGCCCACAGGGGGCAAAGGGCTATGGCTACACCTTC
TRBV2	TRBJ2-7	.	.	CASSDGRGDEQYF	TGTGCCAGCAGTGATGGCAGGGGGGACGAGCAGTACTTC
TRBV9	TRBJ1-1	.	.	CASSPGEVNTEAFF	TGTGCCAGCAGCCCAGGGGAAGTGAACACTGAAGCTTTCTTT
TRBV2	TRBJ1-1	.	.	CASSGGRNTEAFF	TGTGCCAGCAGTGGGGGGCGGAACACTGAAGCTTTCTTT
TRBV11-2	TRBJ1-2	TRBD1	.	CASSMLDRVPYGYTF	TGTGCCAGCAGCATGCTGGACAGGGTACCCTATGGCTACACCTTC
TRBV6-6	TRBJ2-7	.	few	CASSGSSYEQYF	TGTGCCAGCAGTGGGAGCTCCTACGAGCAGTACTTC
TRBV7-9	TRBJ1-2	.	.	CASSSATGGGSDGYTF	TGTGCCAGCAGCTCCGCAACGGGGGGGGGTTCGGATGGCTACACCTTC
TRBV21-1	TRBJ1-2	.	once	CASPSWGAGYGYTF	TGTGCCAGCCCAAGTTGGGGAGCCGGCTATGGCTACACCTTC
TRBV30	TRBJ2-3	TRBD2	.	CAWSETSGSSDTQYF	TGTGCCTGGAGCGAAACTAGCGGGAGCTCAGATACGCAGTATTTT
TRBV25-1	TRBJ1-2	TRBD1	.	CASSELTRQGARGYTF	TGTGCCAGCAGTGAATTAACCCGCCAGGGGGCGCGTGGCTACACCTTC
TRBV27	TRBJ1-3	TRBD1	.	CASSRNRDRGDTIYF	TGTGCCAGCAGCCGCAACCGGGACAGGGGGGACACCATATATTTT
TRBV7-2	TRBJ2-1	TRBD2	.	CASSPPGLLAYNEQFF	TGTGCCAGCAGCCCACCGGGACTACTCGCCTACAATGAGCAGTTCTTC
TRBV5-6	TRBJ1-2	.	.	CASSLAAGTNYGYTF	TGTGCCAGCAGCTTGGCAGCAGGGACTAACTATGGCTACACCTTC
TRBV9	TRBJ1-5	.	.	CASSPGGEWGQPQHF	TGTGCCAGCAGCCCCGGGGGGGAATGGGGGCAGCCCCAGCATTTT
TRBV19	TRBJ1-5	.	.	CASSIGAGGEPQHF	TGTGCCAGTAGTATAGGGGCAGGAGGGGAGCCCCAGCATTTT
TRBV19	TRBJ2-5	TRBD1	.	CASSPGTGEETQYF	TGTGCCAGTAGCCCGGGGACAGGGGAAGAGACCCAGTACTTC
TRBV7-8	TRBJ2-1	TRBD2	once	CASSLAGGPHDNEQFF	TGTGCCAGCAGCTTGGCGGGGGGGCCTCACGACAATGAGCAGTTCTTC
TRBV6-5	TRBJ1-2	.	.	CASSHRQAEGYTF	TGTGCCAGCAGCCACCGACAGGCCGAGGGCTACACCTTC
TRBV7-9	TRBJ2-1	TRBD1	.	CASSRGQGVVNEQFF	TGTGCCAGCAGCCGCGGACAGGGGGTTGTCAATGAGCAGTTCTTC
TRBV5-4	TRBJ2-3	TRBD2	.	CASSLLASGGVADTQYF	TGTGCCAGCAGCTTGCTCGCTAGCGGGGGGGTGGCAGATACGCAGTATTTT
TRBV19	TRBJ1-6	.	.	CASSSEGGRAPLHF	TGTGCCAGTAGCTCCGAGGGGGGGCGAGCACCCCTCCACTTT
TRBV4-1	TRBJ2-3	.	.	CASSQDGGGTDTQYF	TGCGCCAGCAGCCAAGACGGGGGTGGGACAGATACGCAGTATTTT
TRBV18	TRBJ1-6	.	.	CASSPRQASNSPLHF	TGTGCCAGCTCACCAAGACAGGCCTCTAATTCACCCCTCCACTTT
TRBV2	TRBJ1-5	TRBD1	once	CASSDETGVWQPQHF	TGTGCCAGCAGTGACGAGACAGGGGTTTGGCAGCCCCAGCATTTT
TRBV5-1	TRBJ1-4	.	.	CASSPDLNEKLFF	TGCGCCAGCAGCCCAGATCTTAATGAAAAACTGTTTTTT
TRBV10-3	TRBJ1-5	.	.	CAIGVKGGNQPQHF	TGTGCCATCGGAGTAAAAGGGGGTAATCAGCCCCAGCATTTT
TRBV27	TRBJ2-2	.	.	CASSFFETGELFF	TGTGCCAGCAGTTTTTTTGAGACCGGGGAGCTGTTTTTT